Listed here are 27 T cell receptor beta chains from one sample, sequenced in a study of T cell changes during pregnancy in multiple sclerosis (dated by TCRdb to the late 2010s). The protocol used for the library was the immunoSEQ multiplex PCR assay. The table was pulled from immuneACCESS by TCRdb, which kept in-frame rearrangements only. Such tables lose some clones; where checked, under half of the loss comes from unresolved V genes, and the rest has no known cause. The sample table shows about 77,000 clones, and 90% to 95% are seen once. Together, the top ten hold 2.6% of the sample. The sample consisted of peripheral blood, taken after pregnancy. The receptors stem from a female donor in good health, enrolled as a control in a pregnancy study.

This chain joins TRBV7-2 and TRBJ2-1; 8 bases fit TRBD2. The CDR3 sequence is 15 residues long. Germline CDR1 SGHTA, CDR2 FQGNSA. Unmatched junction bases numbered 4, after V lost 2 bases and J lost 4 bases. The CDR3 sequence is CASSLLASGYNEQFF. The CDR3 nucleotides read TGTGCCAGCAGCTTACTTGCTAGCGGGTACAATGAGCAGTTCTTC.

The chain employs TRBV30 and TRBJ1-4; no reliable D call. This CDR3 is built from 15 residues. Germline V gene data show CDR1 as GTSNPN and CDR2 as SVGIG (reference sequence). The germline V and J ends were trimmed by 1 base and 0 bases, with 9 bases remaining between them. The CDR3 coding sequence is TGTGCCTGGAGTGAAAACGGGGCAACTAATGAAAAACTGTTTTTT. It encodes CAWSENGATNEKLFF.

In DNA, the CDR3 is TGTGCCAGTAGTATATATGGACAGGGGGTAAATGGCTACACCTTC. It is translated as CASSIYGQGVNGYTF. This chain uses TRBV19 with TRBJ1-2; 10 nucleotides line up with TRBD1. The ends lost 2 bases at V and 6 bases at J; junction bases unmatched: 6. The CDR3 covers 15 residues. Germline CDR1 and CDR2: LNHDA and SQIVND (reference sequence).

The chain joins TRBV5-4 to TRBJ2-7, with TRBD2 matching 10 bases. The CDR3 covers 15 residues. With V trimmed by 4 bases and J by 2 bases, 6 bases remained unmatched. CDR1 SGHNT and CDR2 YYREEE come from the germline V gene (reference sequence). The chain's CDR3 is CASSLLAGAPYEQYF. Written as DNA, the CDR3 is TGTGCCAGCAGCCTTCTAGCGGGAGCTCCCTACGAGCAGTACTTC.

The CDR3 is CASRLSSGRRGEQYF. Written as DNA, the CDR3 is TGCGCCAGCAGATTGTCTAGCGGGAGACGAGGGGAGCAGTACTTC. V usage is TRBV23-1 and J usage is TRBJ2-7, with 10 bases fitting TRBD2. TRBV23-1 qualifies as an ORF whose function is uncertain. The CDR3 length is 15 residues. The trim removed 6 bases at V and 7 bases at J, leaving 12 bases unmatched.

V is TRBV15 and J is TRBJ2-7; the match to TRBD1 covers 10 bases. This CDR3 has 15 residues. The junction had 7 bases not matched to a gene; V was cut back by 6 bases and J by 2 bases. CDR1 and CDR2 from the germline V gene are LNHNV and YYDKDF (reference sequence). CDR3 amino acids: CATRESGQGTYEQYF. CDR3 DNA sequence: TGTGCCACCAGAGAGTCGGGACAGGGGACCTACGAGCAGTACTTC.

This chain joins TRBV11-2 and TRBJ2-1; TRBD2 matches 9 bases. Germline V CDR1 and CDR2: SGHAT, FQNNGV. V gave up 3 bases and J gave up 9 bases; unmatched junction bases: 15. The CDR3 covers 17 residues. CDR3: CASSLYRAGGPRGEQFF. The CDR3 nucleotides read TGTGCCAGCAGCTTGTATCGTGCGGGAGGGCCGAGGGGTGAGCAGTTCTTC.

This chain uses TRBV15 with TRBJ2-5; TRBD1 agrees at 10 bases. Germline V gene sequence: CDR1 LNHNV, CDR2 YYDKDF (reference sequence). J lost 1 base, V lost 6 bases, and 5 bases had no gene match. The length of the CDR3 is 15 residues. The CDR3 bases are TGTGCCACCAGTCCCAGGACAGGGGGCCAAGAGACCCAGTACTTC. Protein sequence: CATSPRTGGQETQYF.

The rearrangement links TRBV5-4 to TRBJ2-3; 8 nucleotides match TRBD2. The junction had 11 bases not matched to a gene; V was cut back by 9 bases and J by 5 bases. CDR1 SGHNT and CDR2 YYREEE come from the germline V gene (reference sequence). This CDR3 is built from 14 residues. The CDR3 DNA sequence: TGTGCCACCCTCGGGGGGGGGCGTGTAGATACGCAGTATTTT. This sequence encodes CATLGGGRVDTQYF.

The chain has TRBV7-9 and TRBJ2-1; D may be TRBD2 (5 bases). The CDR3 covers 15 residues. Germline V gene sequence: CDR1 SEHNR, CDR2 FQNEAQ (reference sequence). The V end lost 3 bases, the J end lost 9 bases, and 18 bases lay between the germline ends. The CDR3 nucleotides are TGTGCCAGCAGCTTGTCCGGTGGCGCCGAGGGTGAGCAGTTCTTC. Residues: CASSLSGGAEGEQFF.

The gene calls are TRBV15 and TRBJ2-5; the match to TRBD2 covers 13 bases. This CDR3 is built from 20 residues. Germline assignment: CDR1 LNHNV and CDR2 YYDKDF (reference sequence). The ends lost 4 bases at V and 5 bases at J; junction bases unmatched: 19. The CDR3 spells CATSMPGERTSGGVRETQYF. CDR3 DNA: TGTGCCACCAGCATGCCAGGAGAAAGGACTAGCGGGGGAGTACGGGAGACCCAGTACTTC.

In nucleotides, the CDR3 is TGTGCCAGCAGTGAACTAAGGGGTAGGTTGTACTTC. Translation: CASSELRGRLYF. V is TRBV6-1 and J is TRBJ2-7; D may be TRBD1 (5 bases). The V gene lost 2 bases and the J gene lost 12 bases, with 14 bases spanning the gap. The CDR3 has 12 amino acids. Germline V gene data show CDR1 as MNHNS and CDR2 as SASEGT.

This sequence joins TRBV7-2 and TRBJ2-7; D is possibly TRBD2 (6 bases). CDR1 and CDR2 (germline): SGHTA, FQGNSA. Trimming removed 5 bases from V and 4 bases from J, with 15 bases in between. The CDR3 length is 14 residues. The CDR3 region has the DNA TGTGCCAGCAGCAGCTTCGGGAGAACTTACGAGCAGTACTTC. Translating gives CASSSFGRTYEQYF.

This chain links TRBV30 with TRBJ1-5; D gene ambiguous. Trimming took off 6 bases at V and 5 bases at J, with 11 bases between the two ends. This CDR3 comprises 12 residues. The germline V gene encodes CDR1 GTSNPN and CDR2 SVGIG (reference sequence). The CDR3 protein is CACENGDQPQHF. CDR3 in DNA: TGTGCCTGCGAAAACGGGGATCAGCCCCAGCATTTT.

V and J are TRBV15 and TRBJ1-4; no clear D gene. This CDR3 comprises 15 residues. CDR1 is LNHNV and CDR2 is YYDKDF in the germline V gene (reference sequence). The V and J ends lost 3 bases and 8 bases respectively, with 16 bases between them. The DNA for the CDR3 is TGTGCCACCAGCAGGGTCCCGGCCGCCGGGGAAAAACTGTTTTTT. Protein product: CATSRVPAAGEKLFF.

CDR3 coding DNA: TGTGCCAGCAGCGTAGGAGATAACTATGGCTACACCTTC. Its translation: CASSVGDNYGYTF. The chain combines TRBV9 with TRBJ1-2; no definite D call. Germline CDR1 reads SGDLS; CDR2 reads YYNGEE. The V end lost 0 bases, the J end lost 1 base, and 4 bases lay between the germline ends. The CDR3 has 13 residues.

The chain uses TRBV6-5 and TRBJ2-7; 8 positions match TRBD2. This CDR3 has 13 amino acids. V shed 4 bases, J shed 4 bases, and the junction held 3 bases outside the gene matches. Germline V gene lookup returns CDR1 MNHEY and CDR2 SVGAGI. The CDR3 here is CASSWERGYEQYF. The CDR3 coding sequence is TGTGCCAGCAGTTGGGAGCGGGGGTACGAGCAGTACTTC.

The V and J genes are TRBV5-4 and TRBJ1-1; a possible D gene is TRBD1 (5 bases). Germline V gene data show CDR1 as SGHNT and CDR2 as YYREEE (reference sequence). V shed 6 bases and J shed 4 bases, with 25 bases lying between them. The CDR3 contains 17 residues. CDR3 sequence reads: CASILGLAGSGSTEAFF. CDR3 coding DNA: TGTGCCAGCATCCTTGGGTTAGCAGGGTCGGGTTCCACTGAAGCTTTCTTT.

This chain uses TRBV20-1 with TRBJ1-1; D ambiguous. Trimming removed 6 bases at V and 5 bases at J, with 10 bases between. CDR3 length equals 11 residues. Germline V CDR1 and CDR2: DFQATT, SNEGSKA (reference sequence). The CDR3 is CSASLRTEAFF. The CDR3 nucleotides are TGCAGTGCGAGCCTCCGGACTGAAGCTTTCTTT.

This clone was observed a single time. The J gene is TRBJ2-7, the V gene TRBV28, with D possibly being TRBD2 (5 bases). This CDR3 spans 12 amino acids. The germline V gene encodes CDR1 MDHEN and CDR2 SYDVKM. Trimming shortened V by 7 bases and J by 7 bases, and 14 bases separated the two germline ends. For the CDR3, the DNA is TGTGCCAGCAATCTACCCGGGAAGGAGCAGTACTTC. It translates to CASNLPGKEQYF.

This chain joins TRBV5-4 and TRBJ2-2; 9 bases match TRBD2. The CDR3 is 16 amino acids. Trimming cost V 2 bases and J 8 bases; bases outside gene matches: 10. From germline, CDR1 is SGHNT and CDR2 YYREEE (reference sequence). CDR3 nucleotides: TGTGCCAGCAGCTTCTATACGCGGGGGGGCTCTGGGGAGCTGTTTTTT. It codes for CASSFYTRGGSGELFF.

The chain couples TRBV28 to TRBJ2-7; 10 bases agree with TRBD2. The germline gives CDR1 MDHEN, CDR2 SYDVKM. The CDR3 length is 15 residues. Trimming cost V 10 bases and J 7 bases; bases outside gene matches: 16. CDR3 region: CAIEKTSGRVGEQYF. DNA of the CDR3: TGTGCCATCGAGAAGACCAGCGGGAGGGTCGGAGAGCAGTACTTC.

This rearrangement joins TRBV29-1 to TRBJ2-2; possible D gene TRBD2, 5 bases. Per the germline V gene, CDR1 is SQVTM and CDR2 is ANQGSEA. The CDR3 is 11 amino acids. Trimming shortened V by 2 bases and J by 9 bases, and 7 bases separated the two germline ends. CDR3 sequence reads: CSVERGRELFF. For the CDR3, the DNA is TGCAGCGTTGAACGGGGAAGGGAGCTGTTTTTT.

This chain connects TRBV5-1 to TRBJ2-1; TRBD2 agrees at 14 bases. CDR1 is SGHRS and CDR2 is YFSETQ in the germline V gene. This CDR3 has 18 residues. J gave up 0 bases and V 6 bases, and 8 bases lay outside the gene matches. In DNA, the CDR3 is TGCGCCAGCACACCCGGGACTAGCGGGGGCCCCTCCTACAATGAGCAGTTCTTC. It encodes CASTPGTSGGPSYNEQFF.

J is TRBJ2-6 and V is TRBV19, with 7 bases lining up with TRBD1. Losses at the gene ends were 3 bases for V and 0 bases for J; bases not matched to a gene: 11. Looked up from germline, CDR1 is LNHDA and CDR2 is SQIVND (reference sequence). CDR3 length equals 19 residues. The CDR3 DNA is TGTGCCAGTAGTATCCTCAGACAGGGAAGGACCTCTGGGGCCAACGTCCTGACTTTC. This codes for CASSILRQGRTSGANVLTF. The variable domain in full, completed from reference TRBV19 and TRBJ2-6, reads DGGITQSPKYLFRKEGQNVTLSCEQNLNHDAMYWYRQDPGQGLRLIYYSQIVNDFQKGDIAEGYSVSREKKESFPLTVTSAQKNPTAFYLCASSILRQGRTSGANVLTFGAGSRLTVL.

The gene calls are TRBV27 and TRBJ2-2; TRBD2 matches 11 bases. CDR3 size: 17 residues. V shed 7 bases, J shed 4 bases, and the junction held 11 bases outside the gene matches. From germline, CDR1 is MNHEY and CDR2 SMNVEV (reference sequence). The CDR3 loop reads CASTTVLAGGPTGELFF. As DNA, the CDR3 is TGTGCCAGCACCACCGTGCTAGCGGGGGGACCCACCGGGGAGCTGTTTTTT.

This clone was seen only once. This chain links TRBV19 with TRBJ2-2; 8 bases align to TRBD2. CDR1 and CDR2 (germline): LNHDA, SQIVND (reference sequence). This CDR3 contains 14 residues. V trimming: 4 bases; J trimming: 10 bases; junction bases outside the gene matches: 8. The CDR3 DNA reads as TGTGCCAGTAGTAGAGGACTAGCCCGCGAGGAGCTGTTTTTT. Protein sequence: CASSRGLAREELFF.